This T cell receptor beta chain was observed in a study of T cell responses to AZD1222 COVID-19 vaccine. About the research overall: Pooling covered second doses at about 4 or about 12 weeks.

The data were produced by immunoSEQ multiplex PCR, yet TCRdb's version contains in-frame clones alone and is incomplete. Here the sample spans 95,000 to 150,000 clones, 92% being singletons. The sequencing used peripheral blood, collected on day 0 of AZD1222 vaccination. The clonotype was recovered from an adult in good health.

CDR3 amino acids: CASSRDRGTGELFF. In nucleotides, the CDR3 is TGCGCCAGCAGCCGAGACAGGGGCACCGGGGAGCTGTTTTTT. The chain carries TRBV5-1 and TRBJ2-2; 8 bases match TRBD1. The V and J ends lost 4 bases and 4 bases, in that order; junction bases with no gene match: 3. Per germline, CDR1 SGHRS and CDR2 YFSETQ. The CDR3 covers 14 residues.